The 12 T cell receptor beta chains listed next were all sequenced from one sample in a study of beta chain features in type 1 diabetes. Points from the study as a whole: Moderately but significantly shorter TCRB CDR3s were found in Type 1 diabetes patients in all four CD4+ subsets.

Sequencing targeted expressed TCRB transcripts, as all isolated RNA had been reverse transcribed. The protocol was immunoSEQ multiplex PCR, while the TCRdb copy is restricted to in-frame clones and leaves out a portion. The table lists 600,000 to 700,000 clones, roughly 12% of them singletons. Antigens of these TCRs are unknown. Sample: naive CD4+ T cells from blood. The receptor source for this set is a man aged 25-45 years with type 1 diabetes.

This sequence joins TRBV13 and TRBJ2-3, with TRBD2 as a possible D gene (5 bases). Germline values: CDR1 PRHDT, CDR2 FYEKMQ (reference sequence). V lost 4 bases and J lost 2, with 16 bases in between. This CDR3 has 16 residues. This chain's CDR3 is CASSSGSRSFTDTQYF. CDR3 in DNA: TGTGCCAGCAGCTCGGGGAGTAGATCGTTCACAGATACGCAGTATTTT.

Only a few counts were recorded for this clone. This same CDR3 is encoded by further DNA sequences in the sample. This rearrangement joins TRBV5-6 to TRBJ1-4; D may be TRBD1 (6 bases). CDR3 length equals 13 residues. The V end was cut by 2 bases, the J end by 8 bases, with 10 bases between. Germline loops: CDR1 SGHDT, CDR2 YYEEEE. The CDR3 spells CASSLQGREKLFF. The CDR3 DNA reads TGTGCCAGCAGCTTACAGGGTCGGGAAAAACTGTTTTTT. Using reference TRBV5-6 and TRBJ1-4 for the parts outside the CDR3, the full variable domain is DAGVTQSPTHLIKTRGQQVTLRCSPKSGHDTVSWYQQALGQGPQFIFQYYEEEERQRGNFPDRFSGHQFPNYSSELNVNALLLGDSALYLCASSLQGREKLFFGSGTQLSVL.

This clone was found a few times. The chain is built from TRBV11-3 and TRBJ1-3; no firm D call. Per germline, CDR1 SGHNT and CDR2 YENEEA. The CDR3 consists of 13 residues. The V and J ends lost 5 bases and 9 bases respectively, with 14 bases between them. The CDR3 sequence: CASSPSGFGTIYF. Written as DNA, the CDR3 is TGTGCCAGCAGCCCATCCGGGTTCGGCACCATATATTTT.

This clone turned up a few times. The chain's CDR3 is CASSLSGGQGQPQHF. In DNA form, the CDR3 reads TGTGCCAGCAGCCTATCAGGGGGCCAGGGTCAGCCCCAGCATTTT. The rearrangement uses TRBV7-6 and TRBJ1-5; 8 positions match TRBD1. Germline CDR1 is SGHVS and CDR2 is FNYEAQ. The junction had 9 bases not matched to a gene; V was cut back by 5 bases and J by 6 bases. This CDR3 is built from 15 residues.

The table lists this clone with a few counts. CDR3 amino acids: CASSLQTAKNIQYF. The CDR3, as DNA: TGCGCCAGCAGCTTGCAGACAGCCAAAAACATTCAGTACTTC. The chain joins TRBV5-1 to TRBJ2-4; no clear D gene. V was pared by 1 base and J by 0 bases, with 5 bases between. The CDR3 sequence is 14 residues long. Germline-derived CDR1 and CDR2 are SGHRS and YFSETQ.

This chain links TRBV14 with TRBJ1-5; D is unresolved. This CDR3 region has 13 residues. Trimming pared 2 bases from V and 4 bases from J, leaving 6 bases between. In germline, CDR1 is SGHDN, CDR2 FVKESK. The chain's CDR3 is CASSQQANQPQHF. CDR3 coding DNA: TGTGCCAGCAGCCAACAGGCGAATCAGCCCCAGCATTTT.

The chain couples TRBV7-9 to TRBJ1-6; TRBD1 agrees at 9 bases. With V trimmed by 5 bases and J by 10 bases, 6 bases remained unmatched. This CDR3 contains 14 residues. Per germline, CDR1 SEHNR and CDR2 FQNEAQ (reference sequence). CDR3 nucleotides: TGTGCCAGCAGCCCGGGACAGGGAGGATCACCCCTCCACTTT. Translation: CASSPGQGGSPLHF.

The rearrangement links TRBV7-2 to TRBJ2-1, with 8 bases aligning to TRBD1. CDR3 size: 15 residues. Germline V gives CDR1 SGHTA, CDR2 FQGNSA. The junction had 7 bases not matched to a gene; V was cut back by 4 bases and J by 5 bases. The CDR3 loop is CASSYGQGFHNEQFF. The CDR3 nucleotides are TGTGCCAGCAGCTACGGACAGGGTTTCCACAATGAGCAGTTCTTC. Looking up the rest from reference TRBV7-2 and TRBJ2-1 gives the full variable domain: GAGVSQSPSNKVTEKGKDVELRCDPISGHTALYWYRQSLGQGLEFLIYFQGNSAPDKSGLPSDRFSAERTGGSVSTLTIQRTQQEDSAVYLCASSYGQGFHNEQFFGPGTRLTVL.

The chain links TRBV6-1 to TRBJ1-2; D gene uncertain. The V end lost 3 bases, the J end lost 4 bases, and 0 bases lay between the germline ends. Germline V gene data show CDR1 as MNHNS and CDR2 as SASEGT. The CDR3 has 10 amino acids. For the CDR3, the DNA is TGTGCCAGCAGTGACTATGGCTACACCTTC. This sequence encodes CASSDYGYTF.

The J gene is TRBJ1-3, the V gene TRBV7-7; no definite D call. The CDR3 sequence is 14 residues long. The germline V and J ends were trimmed by 5 bases and 3 bases, with 11 bases remaining between them. The germline V gene encodes CDR1 SSHAT and CDR2 FNYEAQ (reference sequence). CDR3 loop: CASSPWGLGNTIYF. The CDR3 DNA reads TGTGCCAGCAGCCCTTGGGGTCTTGGAAACACCATATATTTT.

The gene calls are TRBV5-6 and TRBJ2-3; D ambiguous. V was cut by 0 bases and J by 6 bases, with 11 bases left in between. The germline V gene encodes CDR1 SGHDT and CDR2 YYEEEE. This CDR3 has 14 residues. CDR3 bases: TGTGCCAGCAGCTTGGCCTGGCTAGGGGATACGCAGTATTTT. Its translation is CASSLAWLGDTQYF.

In its sample, this clone was seen a few times. V usage is TRBV11-2 and J usage is TRBJ2-5; a possible D gene is TRBD2 (6 bases). CDR1 and CDR2 from the germline V gene are SGHAT and FQNNGV. The V end lost 5 bases, the J end lost 5 bases, and 21 bases lay between the germline ends. The CDR3 has 16 residues. The CDR3 bases are TGTGCCAGCAGCCCTAGGACTAATCCGATCGAGGAGACCCAGTACTTC. It encodes CASSPRTNPIEETQYF.